This is a list of T cell receptor beta chains from one sample in a study of blood T cell repertoires in COVID-19. Clones were read by immunoSEQ multiplex PCR, and TCRdb kept only the in-frame ones, dropping some. In the table there are hundreds of thousands of clones, approximately 78% of which are singletons. Material: peripheral blood. The origin of the receptors is a woman aged 55 to 70 with active or convalescent COVID-19. The CDR3 runs from the conserved cysteine through the conserved F or W. Fields, in order: J gene, V gene, D gene, clone size, CDR3 protein, CDR3 DNA. D genes are given only for firm matches. The listing skips clone size in some rows; elsewhere it reads once, few, many or a size class.

>TRBJ2-5|TRBV7-2|TRBD1|-
CASNLGRGIQETQYF
TGTGCCAGCAACCTTGGCAGGGGGATCCAAGAGACCCAGTACTTC
>TRBJ2-5|TRBV7-9|-|-
CASSPSLWAGTETQYF
TGTGCCAGCAGCCCGTCCCTATGGGCAGGGACTGAGACCCAGTACTTC
>TRBJ1-1|TRBV28|-|-
CASSLEGGVTEAFF
TGTGCCAGCAGTTTAGAGGGGGGGGTCACTGAAGCTTTCTTT
>TRBJ1-5|TRBV5-4|-|-
CASSLDPGRGQPQHF
TGTGCCAGCAGCTTGGATCCAGGGCGCGGTCAGCCCCAGCATTTT
>TRBJ1-2|TRBV5-1|TRBD1|few
CASSSRTGPDGYTF
TGCGCCAGCAGCTCCCGGACAGGGCCTGATGGGTACACCTTC
>TRBJ1-1|TRBV7-9|-|-
CASSPQALNTEAFF
TGTGCCAGCAGCCCCCAGGCTTTGAACACTGAAGCTTTCTTT
>TRBJ2-3|TRBV29-1|-|-
CSVEWPGRTDTQYF
TGCAGCGTTGAATGGCCAGGCCGCACAGATACGCAGTATTTT
>TRBJ2-7|TRBV7-2|-|-
CASRSTGPYEQYF
TGTGCCAGCAGAAGTACAGGGCCTTACGAGCAGTACTTC
>TRBJ2-4|TRBV7-9|-|-
CASSPPVALAKNIQYF
TGTGCCAGCAGCCCCCCAGTCGCTCTAGCCAAAAACATTCAGTACTTC
>TRBJ2-1|TRBV5-4|TRBD2|-
CASSLGGAGSSYNEQFF
TGTGCCAGCAGCTTGGGTGGAGCGGGGTCCTCCTACAATGAGCAGTTCTTC
>TRBJ2-5|TRBV12-3/TRBV12-4|-|-
CASSRRYQETQYF
TGTGCCAGCTCCCGGCGGTACCAAGAGACCCAGTACTTC
>TRBJ2-2|TRBV10-2|-|-
CASGGAGRPTGELFF
TGCGCCAGCGGGGGGGCAGGGAGGCCCACCGGGGAGCTGTTTTTT
>TRBJ1-2|TRBV19|-|-
CASNPDRKTNYGYTF
TGTGCCAGTAACCCCGACAGAAAAACTAACTATGGCTACACCTTC
>TRBJ2-2|TRBV9|-|-
CASSVVAGTGELFF
TGTGCCAGCAGCGTAGTCGCAGGGACCGGGGAGCTGTTTTTT
>TRBJ2-4|TRBV27|-|-
CASSLNGDTGWGAKNIQYF
TGTGCCAGCAGTTTAAATGGGGACACAGGGTGGGGGGCCAAAAACATTCAGTACTTC
>TRBJ2-5|TRBV5-1|-|-
CASSSDDNQETQYF
TGCGCCAGCAGCTCAGACGACAACCAAGAGACCCAGTACTTC
>TRBJ1-6|TRBV6-5|TRBD1|-
CASSPDRGRSPLHF
TGTGCCAGCAGCCCGGACAGGGGACGCTCACCCCTCCACTTT
>TRBJ2-2|TRBV5-1|-|once
CASSLAPGVGTGELFF
TGCGCCAGCAGCTTGGCCCCCGGGGTTGGGACCGGGGAGCTGTTTTTT
>TRBJ1-2|TRBV19|TRBD1|-
CASRPQGVAYGYTF
TGTGCCAGTAGACCACAGGGGGTAGCCTATGGCTACACCTTC
>TRBJ2-3|TRBV6-4|TRBD2|few
CASSRLAGGPDTQYF
TGTGCCAGCAGTAGACTAGCGGGGGGGCCGGATACGCAGTATTTT
>TRBJ1-2|TRBV4-2|-|-
CASSQDGGRGGYGYTF
TGTGCCAGCAGCCAAGATGGGGGACGCGGGGGCTATGGCTACACCTTC
>TRBJ2-6|TRBV28|-|-
CASSPDSSGANVLTF
TGTGCCAGCAGCCCTGACAGCTCTGGGGCCAACGTCCTGACTTTC